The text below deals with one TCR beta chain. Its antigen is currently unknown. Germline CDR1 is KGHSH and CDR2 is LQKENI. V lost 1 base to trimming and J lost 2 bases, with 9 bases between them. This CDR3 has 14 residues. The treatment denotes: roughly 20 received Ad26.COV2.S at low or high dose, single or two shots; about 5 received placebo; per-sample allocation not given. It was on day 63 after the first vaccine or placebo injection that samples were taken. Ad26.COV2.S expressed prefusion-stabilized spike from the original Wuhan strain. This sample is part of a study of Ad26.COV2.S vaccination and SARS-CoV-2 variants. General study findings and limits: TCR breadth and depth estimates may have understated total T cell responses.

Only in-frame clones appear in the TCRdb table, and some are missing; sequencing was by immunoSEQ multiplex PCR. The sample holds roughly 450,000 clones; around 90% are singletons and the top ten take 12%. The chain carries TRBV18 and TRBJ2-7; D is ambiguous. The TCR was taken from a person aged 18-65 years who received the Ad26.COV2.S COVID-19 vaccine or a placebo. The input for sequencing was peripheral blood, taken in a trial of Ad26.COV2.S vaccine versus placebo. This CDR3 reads CASSPQTRPYEQYF. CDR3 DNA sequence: TGTGCCAGCTCACCACAAACCCGGCCCTACGAGCAGTACTTC.